The rows below give T cell receptor beta chains drawn from one sample of a study of cytomegalovirus exposure and HLA in healthy donors. The method was immunoSEQ multiplex PCR; TCRdb's version includes in-frame clones alone and lacks a portion of them. The data contain some 87,000 clones, 78% of them singletons. The sequencing input was PBMCs. These TCRs come from a man aged 18 to 35 in good health and CMV-seropositive. Each CDR3 is given with its conserved first and last residue. The D gene is left open where the match is weak. Only some rows state a clone size, as once, few, many or a class for expanded clones.

>TRBJ1-1|TRBV29-1|.|.
CSVEGAPVMNTEAFF
TGCAGCGTTGAAGGGGCCCCCGTAATGAACACTGAAGCTTTCTTT
>TRBJ2-3|TRBV10-1|.|.
CASSDTTRGERGGRAGSDTQYF
TGCGCCAGCAGTGACACAACAAGGGGGGAAAGGGGGGGGAGGGCCGGCTCAGATACGCAGTATTTT
>TRBJ2-1|TRBV6-1|.|.
CASSNGGGSYNEQFF
TGTGCCAGCAGTAACGGGGGCGGGAGTTACAATGAGCAGTTCTTC
>TRBJ1-4|TRBV2|.|once
CASSTFGGGIGNEKLFF
TGTGCCAGCAGTACGTTCGGGGGAGGTATTGGTAATGAAAAACTGTTTTTT
>TRBJ2-1|TRBV9|.|.
CASSVDPVVSYEQFF
TGTGCCAGCAGCGTAGATCCGGTGGTGTCCTATGAGCAGTTCTTC
>TRBJ1-1|TRBV2|.|.
CASTKEVEAFF
TGTGCCAGCACTAAGGAGGTCGAAGCTTTCTTT
>TRBJ2-5|TRBV12-5|.|.
CASGLSGRAETQYF
TGTGCTAGTGGTCTCTCCGGCAGGGCCGAGACCCAGTACTTC
>TRBJ2-7|TRBV12-5|.|once
CASGLPPSEQYF
TGTGCTAGTGGTTTACCGCCGAGCGAGCAGTACTTC
>TRBJ2-7|TRBV28|TRBD1|.
CASSTTGEGYYEQYF
TGTGCCAGCAGTACCACAGGGGAAGGGTACTACGAGCAGTACTTC
>TRBJ2-1|TRBV9|.|.
CASSLGQSSYNEQFF
TGTGCCAGCAGCCTAGGACAGAGCTCCTACAATGAGCAGTTCTTC
>TRBJ2-5|TRBV7-3|.|.
CASSGGSQETQYF
TGTGCCAGCAGCGGAGGCAGCCAAGAGACCCAGTACTTC
>TRBJ2-1|TRBV5-1|TRBD2|few
CASSSEGTINEQFF
TGCGCCAGCAGCTCTGAGGGGACTATCAATGAGCAGTTCTTC
>TRBJ2-7|TRBV5-1|TRBD2|.
CASSLSGRGDEQYF
TGCGCCAGCAGCTTAAGCGGGAGGGGTGACGAGCAGTACTTC
>TRBJ1-5|TRBV29-1|TRBD1|few
CSVAWGQGGQPQHF
TGCAGCGTTGCGTGGGGACAGGGTGGTCAGCCCCAGCATTTT
>TRBJ2-2|TRBV29-1|.|.
CSALDTGELFF
TGCAGCGCACTGGACACCGGGGAGCTGTTTTTT
>TRBJ1-2|TRBV13|TRBD1|.
CASSSDRGLSGYTF
TGTGCCAGCAGCTCGGACAGGGGGCTGAGTGGCTACACCTTC
>TRBJ1-1|TRBV25-1|.|.
CASSAQGRVTEAFF
TGTGCCAGCAGTGCCCAGGGGAGGGTCACTGAAGCTTTCTTT
>TRBJ1-1|TRBV11-2|TRBD1|.
CASSPDRGGTEAFF
TGTGCCAGCAGCCCTGACAGGGGGGGCACTGAAGCTTTCTTT
>TRBJ1-4|TRBV11-2|TRBD1|.
CASRIPGQGEKLFF
TGTGCCAGCAGGATCCCGGGACAGGGTGAAAAACTGTTTTTT
>TRBJ2-1|TRBV10-3|.|.
CAISGYSDSEGVF
TGTGCCATCAGTGGCTACTCGGACTCCGAGGGGGTCTTC
>TRBJ2-2|TRBV14|.|once
CASSQDRANTGELFF
TGTGCCAGCAGCCAAGACAGGGCGAACACCGGGGAGCTGTTTTTT
>TRBJ2-5|TRBV5-8|TRBD1|.
CASSSRRGQNQETQYF
TGTGCCAGCAGCTCGAGAAGGGGACAGAATCAAGAGACCCAGTACTTC
>TRBJ1-5|TRBV28|TRBD1|.
CASRGTASKPQHF
TGTGCCAGCAGGGGGACAGCATCCAAGCCCCAGCATTTT
>TRBJ2-2|TRBV7-2|.|.
CASSLSTFTGELFF
TGTGCCAGCAGCTTAAGTACTTTCACCGGGGAGCTGTTTTTT
>TRBJ1-2|TRBV27|.|.
CASSLGASYGYTF
TGTGCCAGCAGTTTAGGAGCATCCTATGGCTACACCTTC
>TRBJ1-2|TRBV28|TRBD1|.
CAGSRAGGAYGYTF
TGTGCCGGCTCAAGGGCAGGGGGCGCCTATGGCTACACCTTC
>TRBJ2-1|TRBV28|TRBD2|.
CASIALASGDNEQFF
TGTGCCAGCATAGCCCTGGCTAGCGGAGACAATGAGCAGTTCTTC
>TRBJ2-2|TRBV7-9|TRBD2|few
CASSPSRREEELFF
TGTGCCAGCAGCCCAAGCCGGCGGGAGGAAGAGCTGTTTTTT